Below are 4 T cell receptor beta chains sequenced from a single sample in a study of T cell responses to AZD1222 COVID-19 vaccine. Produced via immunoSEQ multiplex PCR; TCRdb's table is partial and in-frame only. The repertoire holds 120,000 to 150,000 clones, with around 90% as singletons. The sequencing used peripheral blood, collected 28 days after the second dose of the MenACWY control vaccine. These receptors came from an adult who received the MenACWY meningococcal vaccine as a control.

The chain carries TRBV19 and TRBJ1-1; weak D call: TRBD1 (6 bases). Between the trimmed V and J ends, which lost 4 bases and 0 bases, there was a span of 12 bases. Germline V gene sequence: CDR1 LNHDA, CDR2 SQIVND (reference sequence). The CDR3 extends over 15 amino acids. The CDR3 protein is CASSTWGDMNTEAFF. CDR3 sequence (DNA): TGTGCCAGTAGTACGTGGGGGGACATGAACACTGAAGCTTTCTTT.

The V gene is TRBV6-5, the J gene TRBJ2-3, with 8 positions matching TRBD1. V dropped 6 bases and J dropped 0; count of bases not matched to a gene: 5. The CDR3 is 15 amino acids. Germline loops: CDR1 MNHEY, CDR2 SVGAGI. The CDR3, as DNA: TGTGCCAGCAGCGCCGGGACAGGCAGCACAGATACGCAGTATTTT. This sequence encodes CASSAGTGSTDTQYF.

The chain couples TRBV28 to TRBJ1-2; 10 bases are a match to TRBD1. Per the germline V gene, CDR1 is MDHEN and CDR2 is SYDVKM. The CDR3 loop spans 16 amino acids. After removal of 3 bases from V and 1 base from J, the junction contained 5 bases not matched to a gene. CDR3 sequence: CASSFFGQGDNYGYTF. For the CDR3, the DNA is TGTGCCAGCAGTTTCTTCGGACAGGGGGATAACTATGGCTACACCTTC.

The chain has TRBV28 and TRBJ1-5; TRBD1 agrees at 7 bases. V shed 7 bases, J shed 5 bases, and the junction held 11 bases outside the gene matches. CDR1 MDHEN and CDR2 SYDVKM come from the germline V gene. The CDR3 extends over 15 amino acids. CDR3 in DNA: TGTGCCAGCACCCGGTCGGGACAGCCTTATCAGCCCCAGCATTTT. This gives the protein CASTRSGQPYQPQHF.